One and the same sample provided the 12 T cell receptor beta chains below, sequenced in a study of beta chain features in type 1 diabetes. Study results and caveats: Among patients with Type 1 diabetes, TCRB CDR3s were moderately but significantly shorter in every one of the four CD4+ subsets.

These receptors' targets are unknown. What was sequenced were expressed TCRB transcripts, since all of the isolated RNA had been reverse transcribed. Sequencing was performed with immunoSEQ multiplex PCR; in TCRdb, only in-frame clones are kept and a portion is missing. The sample records 500,000 to 800,000 clones, roughly an eighth being singletons. Specimen: naive CD4+ T cells from blood. The receptors were sampled from a man aged 25 to 40 with type 1 diabetes.

V is TRBV5-1 and J is TRBJ2-3; 7 nucleotides agree with TRBD2. The germline V gene encodes CDR1 SGHRS and CDR2 YFSETQ. The CDR3 is 14 amino acids. The V segment lost 4 bases and the J segment 1 base; nucleotides outside the gene matches: 3. As DNA, the CDR3 is TGCGCCAGCAGCACAAGCGGGGGCACAGATACGCAGTATTTT. Translation gives CASSTSGGTDTQYF. Drawing the rest from reference TRBV5-1 and TRBJ2-3, the complete variable domain is KAGVTQTPRYLIKTRGQQVTLSCSPISGHRSVSWYQQTPGQGLQFLFEYFSETQRNKGNFPGRFSGRQFSNSRSEMNVSTLELGDSALYLCASSTSGGTDTQYFGPGTRLTVL.

As regards this clone: The same CDR3 arises from other DNA sequences in this sample as well. The rearrangement links TRBV2 to TRBJ1-2, with 10 nucleotides matching TRBD1. Per germline, CDR1 SNHLY and CDR2 FYNNEI. CDR3 length: 13 amino acids. Germline trimming cut 6 bases from V and 5 bases from J; bases unmatched to any gene: 3. The CDR3 spells CASRGTGVYGYTF. The DNA for the CDR3 is TGTGCCAGCAGAGGGACAGGGGTTTATGGCTACACCTTC.

The chain joins TRBV29-1 to TRBJ2-3; D is undetermined. The CDR3 extends over 12 amino acids. Germline V gene lookup returns CDR1 SQVTM and CDR2 ANQGSEA. Trimming left V 5 bases short and J 0 bases short, with 6 bases between. The CDR3 DNA is TGCAGCGTTACGGGCAGCACAGATACGCAGTATTTT. Translating it yields CSVTGSTDTQYF.

This clone was observed a few times. This rearrangement joins TRBV7-2 to TRBJ1-6, with D maybe TRBD1 (5 bases). V gave up 4 bases and J gave up 16 bases, with 14 bases separating them. The CDR3 totals 12 residues. The germline V gene has CDR1 SGHTA and CDR2 FQGNSA. This CDR3 is CASSSYRDWLHF. The CDR3, as DNA: TGTGCCAGCAGCTCATACCGGGACTGGCTCCACTTT.

This clone was seen just once. V is TRBV6-5 and J is TRBJ2-3; the D gene could be TRBD1 or TRBD2 (6 bases each). CDR1 MNHEY and CDR2 SVGAGI come from the germline V gene. Trimming cost V 4 bases and J 6 bases, with 11 bases left between them. This CDR3 has 13 residues. CDR3 sequence (DNA): TGTGCCAGCAGTTCCGGGGGCGCCGATACGCAGTATTTT. It yields the protein CASSSGGADTQYF.

This clone was picked up a small number of times. The CDR3 DNA follows: TGTGCCAGCAGCGCAACCGCCGGGACAGGGAACCAACTTAATGAGCAGTTCTTC. This gives the protein CASSATAGTGNQLNEQFF. The V gene is TRBV9, the J gene TRBJ2-1; 9 bases agree with TRBD1. Germline V gene data show CDR1 as SGDLS and CDR2 as YYNGEE. V was clipped by 3 bases and J by 7 bases; unmatched bases: 17. The CDR3 is made up of 18 amino acids.

This clone was seen more than once but under ten times. Other DNA sequences of this sample code for an identical CDR3. This chain's CDR3 is CASSVEVGDTQYF. CDR3 bases: TGTGCCAGCAGCGTAGAGGTGGGGGATACGCAGTATTTT. The V call is TRBV9, the J call TRBJ2-3; no clear D gene. The CDR3 totals 13 residues. V was clipped by 0 bases and J by 6 bases, with 8 bases between them. The V gene's germline CDR1 is SGDLS and CDR2 YYNGEE.

This clone was counted a few times. This sequence joins TRBV7-8 and TRBJ2-6, with 9 positions matching TRBD2. Germline lookup yields CDR1 SGHVS and CDR2 FQNEAQ. Trimming cost V 11 bases and J 3 bases; bases outside gene matches: 5. CDR3 length: 14 amino acids. For the CDR3, the DNA is TGTGCCGCCCGCGGGGGGGATGGGGCCAACGTCCTGACTTTC. This encodes CAARGGDGANVLTF.

The chain recombines TRBV2 with TRBJ1-2; D is unclear. Germline loops: CDR1 SNHLY, CDR2 FYNNEI. The CDR3 is 13 amino acids. With 3 bases removed from V and 2 bases from J, the gap between germline ends came to 7 bases. CDR3 sequence: CASSEVVNYGYTF. The CDR3 DNA sequence: TGTGCCAGCAGTGAGGTGGTGAACTATGGCTACACCTTC.

This clone has just a few counts. The rearrangement joins TRBV30 to TRBJ1-2; the D gene is possibly TRBD1 (5 bases). Germline CDR1 and CDR2: GTSNPN and SVGIG (reference sequence). V lost 0 bases and J lost 8, with 13 bases in between. The length of the CDR3 is 13 residues. This CDR3 is CAWSVQEQSGYTF. CDR3 nucleotide sequence: TGTGCCTGGAGTGTACAGGAGCAGTCGGGCTACACCTTC.

This clone was counted only a few times. The chain uses TRBV19 and TRBJ2-4; tentative D call: TRBD1 (5 bases). Germline V lookup: CDR1 LNHDA, CDR2 SQIVND (reference sequence). This CDR3 spans 14 amino acids. V dropped 5 bases and J dropped 3 bases, with 11 bases sitting between them. In nucleotides, the CDR3 is TGTGCCAGTAGTTTTGACAGCCTCAAAAACATTCAGTACTTC. It yields the protein CASSFDSLKNIQYF.

This clone has only a few counts. This chain links TRBV6-5 with TRBJ2-1, with D unclear. The CDR3 has 15 amino acids. From germline, CDR1 is MNHEY and CDR2 SVGAGI. With 0 bases removed from V and 6 bases from J, the gap between germline ends came to 12 bases. CDR3 DNA: TGTGCCAGCAGTTACTCTCGAGCCACGACCAATGAGCAGTTCTTC. Translation: CASSYSRATTNEQFF.